This entry lists 15 T cell receptor beta chains sequenced from one sample in a study of OX40 agonist ivuxolimab in advanced cancers. Profiling relied on immunoSEQ multiplex PCR, and the TCRdb table lists in-frame clones only, not all of them. The table shows tens of thousands of clones, with around 84% occurring only once. The material sequenced was CD4+ or CD8+ T cells sorted from blood, taken in a trial of the OX40 agonist ivuxolimab. Receptor source: an adult with an advanced solid tumor such as melanoma, head and neck, liver or kidney cancer.

The chain uses TRBV4-1 and TRBJ2-7; 7 bases fit TRBD1. The V segment lost 3 bases and the J segment 1 base; nucleotides outside the gene matches: 9. CDR1 and CDR2 (germline): MGHRA, YSYEKL. The CDR3 runs to 16 residues. Here the CDR3 reads CASSHRSTGKSYEQYF. CDR3 bases: TGCGCCAGCAGCCACCGATCGACAGGGAAGTCCTACGAGCAGTACTTC.

As to this clone: A junction end diverges from the germline sequence, so it may reflect a read error. DNA for the CDR3: TGTGCCAGCAGCACGGGACTAGCGGGAGGCCGGTCTTTT. This encodes CASSTGLAGGRSF. J is TRBJ2-3 and V is TRBV7-8, with 15 bases fitting TRBD2. This CDR3 spans 13 amino acids. CDR1 and CDR2 from the germline V gene are SGHVS and FQNEAQ.

The rearrangement uses TRBV28 and TRBJ1-2, with TRBD1 matching 9 bases. Germline values: CDR1 MDHEN, CDR2 SYDVKM. The V and J ends lost 4 bases and 3 bases, in that order; junction bases with no gene match: 9. The CDR3 loop spans 16 amino acids. CDR3 DNA sequence: TGTGCCAGCAGTTCGTTAGTGGGACAGGGCGACTATGGCTACACCTTC. Protein product: CASSSLVGQGDYGYTF.

This rearrangement joins TRBV30 to TRBJ1-4; 7 nucleotides match TRBD1. Germline assignment: CDR1 GTSNPN and CDR2 SVGIG (reference sequence). V lost 2 bases, J lost 3 bases, and 3 bases stayed unmatched. The CDR3 spans 14 residues. CDR3 residues: CAWSLTGSNEKLFF. CDR3 DNA sequence: TGTGCCTGGAGTCTGACAGGGTCTAATGAAAAACTGTTTTTT.

This clone came up a few times. The rearrangement links TRBV28 to TRBJ2-3; 12 bases agree with TRBD2. The germline CDR1 and CDR2 sequences are MDHEN and SYDVKM. The CDR3 consists of 15 residues. V was pared by 6 bases and J by 5 bases, with 6 bases of the junction left unmatched. The CDR3 sequence: CASSPSGGAKDTQYF. CDR3 in DNA: TGTGCCAGCAGCCCTAGCGGGGGGGCCAAAGATACGCAGTATTTT.

The chain has TRBV4-1 and TRBJ1-5, with a tentative D call TRBD1 (6 bases). The length of the CDR3 is 14 residues. The ends were cut back, 4 bases at V and 7 bases at J, with 14 bases in the middle. Germline CDR1 and CDR2: MGHRA and YSYEKL. CDR3 loop: CASSRWGGDQPQHF. CDR3 DNA: TGCGCCAGCAGCCGGTGGGGGGGCGACCAGCCCCAGCATTTT.

This clone occurred a few times. V and J are TRBV6-5 and TRBJ2-1, with 7 bases fitting TRBD2. The CDR3 is 15 residues long. Germline CDR1 and CDR2: MNHEY and SVGAGI. With 2 bases clipped from V and 7 bases from J, the junction kept 8 bases outside the gene matches. The CDR3 protein is CASSYADGGSNEQFF. The CDR3 DNA follows: TGTGCCAGCAGTTACGCGGACGGCGGGAGTAATGAGCAGTTCTTC.

The chain links TRBV30 to TRBJ2-7, with TRBD1 identical over 7 bases. The junction had 5 bases not matched to a gene; V was cut back by 3 bases and J by 6 bases. Germline V CDR1 and CDR2: GTSNPN, SVGIG (reference sequence). CDR3 length equals 12 residues. CDR3 nucleotide sequence: TGTGCCTGGAGCGCACAGGGGATCGAGCAGTACTTC. Protein product: CAWSAQGIEQYF.

The rearrangement uses TRBV7-2 and TRBJ2-1; D may be TRBD1 (6 bases). There are 15 residues in the CDR3. The V gene's germline CDR1 is SGHTA and CDR2 FQGNSA. V lost 7 bases and J lost 8, with 21 bases in between. This CDR3 is CASTQGPAFGDEQFF. DNA of the CDR3: TGTGCCAGCACCCAGGGGCCAGCATTTGGGGATGAGCAGTTCTTC.

The CDR3 DNA reads TGTGCCAGCAGCCAAGGAACTAGCGAAGATACGCAGTATTTT. Its protein product is CASSQGTSEDTQYF. The chain employs TRBV4-2 and TRBJ2-3, with 7 nucleotides matching TRBD2. Germline trimming cut 1 base from V and 5 bases from J; bases unmatched to any gene: 3. The CDR3 runs 14 residues. CDR1 LGHNA and CDR2 YNFKEQ come from the germline V gene.

This chain links TRBV11-2 with TRBJ2-7, with 9 positions matching TRBD1. The length of the CDR3 is 14 residues. With V trimmed by 4 bases and J by 3 bases, 4 bases remained unmatched. Per the germline V gene, CDR1 is SGHAT and CDR2 is FQNNGV. The CDR3 DNA reads TGTGCCAGCAGCTATACAGGGGGCGTCTACGAGCAGTACGTC. This translates into CASSYTGGVYEQYV.

This chain connects TRBV27 to TRBJ1-1; possibly TRBD1 for D (5 bases). Trimming pared 4 bases from V and 5 bases from J, leaving 23 bases between. This CDR3 is built from 17 residues. The germline V gene encodes CDR1 MNHEY and CDR2 SMNVEV (reference sequence). The CDR3 nucleotides read TGTGCCAGCAGTTCACCGAGAGGGGCGTTAAAGAGAACTGAAGCTTTCTTT. It translates to CASSSPRGALKRTEAFF.

In nucleotides, the CDR3 is TGTGCCAGCAGCAAAGGGGCCGAGGCTCCGGGTGAAGAGACCCAGTACTTC. Protein sequence: CASSKGAEAPGEETQYF. This chain joins TRBV21-1 and TRBJ2-5. TRBV21-1 is annotated as a pseudogene. The CDR3 has 17 amino acids.

The rearrangement uses TRBV27 and TRBJ2-5; D gene unclear. The CDR3 has 16 amino acids. The germline V gene encodes CDR1 MNHEY and CDR2 SMNVEV (reference sequence). With 2 bases removed from V and 1 base from J, the gap between germline ends came to 14 bases. The CDR3 is CASSLTPSESQETQYF. CDR3 nucleotide sequence: TGTGCCAGCAGTTTAACTCCTAGTGAAAGCCAAGAGACCCAGTACTTC.

The chain joins TRBV6-4 to TRBJ2-2, with 13 bases that match TRBD2. The germline V gene encodes CDR1 MRHNA and CDR2 SNTAGT. This CDR3 is 16 amino acids long. Trimming took 5 bases from V and 1 from J; bases not matched to a gene: 1. The CDR3 DNA follows: TGTGCCAGCAGTCGACTAGCGGGAGGGAACACCGGGGAGCTGTTTTTT. It codes for CASSRLAGGNTGELFF.